The entry below gives a single TCR beta chain sequence along with its context. These data come from a study of T cell repertoires in cytomegalovirus infection. CDR1 and CDR2 from the germline V gene are LNHDA and SQIVND (reference sequence). This CDR3 contains 17 residues. V was cut by 2 bases and J by 5 bases, with 19 bases left in between. MiXCR, run by TCRdb on the reads, gives a single entry per CDR3 protein. Of around 200,000 distinct CDR3 sequences in the sample, roughly 17% were seen once. The chain is built from TRBV19 and TRBJ1-5, with D unresolved. This TCR derives from a human donor in good health (CMV status not recorded). Some clones in this sample may be carry-over from other donors' samples. Material for sequencing was CD8+ T cells from PBMCs. Here the CDR3 DNA reads TGTGCCAGTAGTATAAGCCCCGGACGCCGTGGCGATCAGCCCCAGCATTTT. This translates into CASSISPGRRGDQPQHF.